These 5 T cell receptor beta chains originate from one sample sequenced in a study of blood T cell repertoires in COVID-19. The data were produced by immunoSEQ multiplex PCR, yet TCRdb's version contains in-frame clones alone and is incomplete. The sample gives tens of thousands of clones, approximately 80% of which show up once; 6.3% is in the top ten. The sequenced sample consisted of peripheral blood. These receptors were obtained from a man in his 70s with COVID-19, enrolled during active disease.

The CDR3 protein is CASTQLGGTGYTF. CDR3 in DNA: TGTGCCAGCACCCAACTGGGGGGTACTGGCTACACCTTC. The chain couples TRBV6-5 to TRBJ1-2; D possibly corresponds to TRBD1 (5 bases). The length of the CDR3 is 13 residues. V lost 7 bases and J lost 7, with 16 bases in between. Germline CDR1 and CDR2: MNHEY and SVGAGI.

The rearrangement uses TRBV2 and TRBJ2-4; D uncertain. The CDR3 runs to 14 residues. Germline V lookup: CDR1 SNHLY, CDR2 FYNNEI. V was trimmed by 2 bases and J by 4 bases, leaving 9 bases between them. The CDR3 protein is CASSERGLKNIQYF. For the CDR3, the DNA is TGTGCCAGCAGTGAACGTGGGCTTAAAAACATTCAGTACTTC. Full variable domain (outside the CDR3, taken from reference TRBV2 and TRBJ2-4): EPEVTQTPSHQVTQMGQEVILRCVPISNHLYFYWYRQILGQKVEFLVSFYNNEISEKSEIFDDQFSVERPDGSNFTLKIRSTKLEDSAMYFCASSERGLKNIQYFGAGTRLSVL.

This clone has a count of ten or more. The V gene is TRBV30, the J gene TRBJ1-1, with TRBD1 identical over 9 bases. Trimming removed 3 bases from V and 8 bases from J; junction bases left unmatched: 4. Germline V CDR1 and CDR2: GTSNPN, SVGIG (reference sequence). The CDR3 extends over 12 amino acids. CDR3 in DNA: TGTGCCTGGAGCGGGGACAGGGTCGAAGCTTTCTTT. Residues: CAWSGDRVEAFF. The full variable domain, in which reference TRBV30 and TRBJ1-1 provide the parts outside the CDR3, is SQTIHQWPATLVQPVGSPLSLECTVEGTSNPNLYWYRQAAGRGLQLLFYSVGIGQISSEVPQNLSASRPQDRQFILSSKKLLLSDSGFYLCAWSGDRVEAFFGQGTRLTVV.

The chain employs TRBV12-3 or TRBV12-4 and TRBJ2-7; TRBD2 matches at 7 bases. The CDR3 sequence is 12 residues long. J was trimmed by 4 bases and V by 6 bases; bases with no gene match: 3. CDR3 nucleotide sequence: TGTGCCAGCAGCCCCGGGGGGTACGAGCAGTACTTC. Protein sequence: CASSPGGYEQYF.

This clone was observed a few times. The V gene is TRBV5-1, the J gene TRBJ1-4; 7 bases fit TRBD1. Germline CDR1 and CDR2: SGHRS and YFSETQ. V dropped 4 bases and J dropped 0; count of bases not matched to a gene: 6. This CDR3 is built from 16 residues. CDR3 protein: CASSGGTVATNEKLFF. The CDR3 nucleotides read TGCGCCAGCAGCGGGGGGACAGTCGCAACTAATGAAAAACTGTTTTTT.